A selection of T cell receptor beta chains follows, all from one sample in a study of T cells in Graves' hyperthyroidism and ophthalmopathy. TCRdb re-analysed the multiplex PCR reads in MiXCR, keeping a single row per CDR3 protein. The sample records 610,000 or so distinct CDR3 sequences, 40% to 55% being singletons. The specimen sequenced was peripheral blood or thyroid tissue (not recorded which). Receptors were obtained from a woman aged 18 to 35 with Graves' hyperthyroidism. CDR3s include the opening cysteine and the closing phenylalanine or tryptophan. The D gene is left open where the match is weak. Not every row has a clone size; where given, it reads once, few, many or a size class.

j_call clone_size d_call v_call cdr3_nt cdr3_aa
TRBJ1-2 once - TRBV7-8 TGTGCCAGCAGCTCACTCCGGGAGACTTTTTATGGCTACACCTTC CASSSLRETFYGYTF
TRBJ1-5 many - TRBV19 TGTGCCAGTAGTATAGAAGGGTATGGCAATCAGCCCCAGCATTTT CASSIEGYGNQPQHF
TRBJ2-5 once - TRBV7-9 TGTGCCAGCAGCTCCACGCGCGCAGGAGAAGAGCCCCAGTACTTC CASSSTRAGEEPQYF
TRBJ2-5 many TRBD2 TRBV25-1 TGTGCCAGCAGTGAAAGGGAAAGCGGGAGCGTGGAGACCCAGTACTTC CASSERESGSVETQYF
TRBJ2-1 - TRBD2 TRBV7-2 TGTGCCAGCAGTCTGGCGGGAGGGGTTAACGGCAATGAGCAGTTCTTC CASSLAGGVNGNEQFF
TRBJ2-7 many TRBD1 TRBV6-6 TGTGCCAGCAGTGCCGGGACAGGGGGTGTCTACGAGCAGTACTTC CASSAGTGGVYEQYF
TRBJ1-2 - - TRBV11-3 TGTGCCAGCAGCACCAGGAAGGGAAACTATGGCTACACCTTC CASSTRKGNYGYTF
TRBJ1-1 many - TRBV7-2 TGTGCCAGCAGCTTATTGGGTTTGGGGAGCACTGAAGCTTTCTTT CASSLLGLGSTEAFF
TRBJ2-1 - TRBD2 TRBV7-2 TGTGCCAGCAGCCTACCGACTAGCGAGCTGGGGGATGAGCAGTTCTTC CASSLPTSELGDEQFF
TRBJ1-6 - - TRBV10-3 TGTGCCACCTACCGGGAACTGGATTCACCCCTCCACTTT CATYRELDSPLHF
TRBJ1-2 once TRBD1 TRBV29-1 TGCAGCTCAAGGACAGGGCATGGCTACACCTTC CSSRTGHGYTF
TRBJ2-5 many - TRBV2 TGTGCCATCCCCCGGGATCAAGAGACCCAGTACTTC CAIPRDQETQYF
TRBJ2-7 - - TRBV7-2 TGTGCCATCGCCTACGAGCAGTACTTC CAIAYEQYF
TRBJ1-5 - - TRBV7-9 TGTGCCAGCAGCTTGGCGGGAGAAAGGAATCAGCCCCAGCATTTT CASSLAGERNQPQHF
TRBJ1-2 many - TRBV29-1 TGCAGCGTTGAAGATCAGCTGAACTATGGCTACACCTTC CSVEDQLNYGYTF
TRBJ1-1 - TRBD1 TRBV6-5 TGTGCCAGCAGTACAAAACTCCGGGACAGGCTGGGTGAAGCTTTCTTT CASSTKLRDRLGEAFF
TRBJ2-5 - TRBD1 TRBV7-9 TGTGCCAGCATGTCCGGGACAGGGGGCACCGGGGAGACCCAGTACTTC CASMSGTGGTGETQYF
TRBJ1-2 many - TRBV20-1 TGCAGTGCTAGACCCCCGGAAGCCAACTATGGCTACACCTTC CSARPPEANYGYTF
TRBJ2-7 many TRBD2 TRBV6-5 TGTGCCAGCAGCGGGACTAGCGGGAACGAGCAGTACTTC CASSGTSGNEQYF
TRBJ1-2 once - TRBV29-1 TGCAGCGTTGTTCGAGCGGGAGCTAACTATGGCTACACCTTC CSVVRAGANYGYTF
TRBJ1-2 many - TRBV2 TGTGCCAGCACTAGTGGGGGTTACGGCTACACCTTC CASTSGGYGYTF
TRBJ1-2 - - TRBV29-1 TGCAGCGTTGATCAGGGACAAAACTATGGCTACACCTTC CSVDQGQNYGYTF
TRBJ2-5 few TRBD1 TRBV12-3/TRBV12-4 TGTGCCAGCAGTTTCGGGACAGGGGAGACCCAGTACTTC CASSFGTGETQYF
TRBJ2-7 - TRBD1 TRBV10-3 TGTGCCATCACTCGGGGACAGTTTACCTACGAGCAGTACTTC CAITRGQFTYEQYF
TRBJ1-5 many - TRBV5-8 TGTGCCAGCAATAAGGGCAATCAGCCCCAGCATTTT CASNKGNQPQHF
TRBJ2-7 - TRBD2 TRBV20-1 TGCAGTGCTGGTCCGGGACTAACCTCCTACGAGCAGTACTTC CSAGPGLTSYEQYF
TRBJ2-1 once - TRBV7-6 TGTGCCAGCAGCTTAGAGGCTGAGCGGATCTCCTACAATGAGCAGTTCTTC CASSLEAERISYNEQFF
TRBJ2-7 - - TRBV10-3 TGTGCCATCAGGTCGTCCTACGAGCAGTACTTC CAIRSSYEQYF
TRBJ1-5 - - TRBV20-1 TGCAGTGCTAGAGGTCCACAAGGGGATTCTCAGCCCCAGCATTTT CSARGPQGDSQPQHF
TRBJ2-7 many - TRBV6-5 TGTGCCAGCATTCCGGCCGACAGCTACGAGCAGTACTTC CASIPADSYEQYF
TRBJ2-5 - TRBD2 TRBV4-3 TGCGCCAGCAGCCTAAGACTAGCGGGAGGTCAAGAGACCCAGTACTTC CASSLRLAGGQETQYF